The clone carrying this TCR beta chain was counted between two and nine times. The data were obtained in a study of blood T cell repertoires in COVID-19. Background on the study: Donors in the United States, Italy and Spain gave samples during acute or convalescent COVID-19. T cells, B-cell-depleted T cells, or PBMCs supplied cDNA or gDNA.

Study processing details: Counts of nucleated cells, estimated from reference gene primer amplification, were obtained. The repertoire was sequenced with immunoSEQ multiplex PCR; TCRdb's copy has only in-frame clones and lacks some. The V and J calls and clone size were taken over from that table, and D and trimming were inferred from the DNA. The sample has roughly 230,000 clones; approximately 77% are singletons. Germline V gene sequence: CDR1 MGHRA, CDR2 YSYEKL. This CDR3 comprises 16 residues. Between the trimmed V and J ends, which lost 4 bases and 4 bases, there was a span of 19 bases. The chain joins TRBV4-1 to TRBJ1-2; D gene ambiguous. Source material: peripheral blood. The sequence came from an elderly woman with acute or convalescent COVID-19. The CDR3 bases are TGCGCCAGCAGCCCCGTTGGGAGCGTTATTAGCTATGGCTACACCTTC. It translates to CASSPVGSVISYGYTF.